Reported below is one TCR beta chain. This specimen belongs to a study of T cells in Graves' hyperthyroidism and ophthalmopathy. Template material for amplifying TCR beta CDR3 regions consisted of RNA transcripts. HTBI primers were the set used in a first-round RT-PCR of the TCR CDR3. TCRdb re-derived calls from the multiplex PCR reads in MiXCR, one entry per CDR3 protein. The table has hundreds of thousands of distinct CDR3 sequences, around 46% seen once; the top ten hold about 7.9%. This CDR3 contains 12 residues. Trimming shortened V by 0 bases and J by 14 bases, and 13 bases separated the two germline ends.

This sequence originates from a woman aged 18-35 years with Graves' hyperthyroidism. The genes are TRBV12-3 or TRBV12-4 and TRBJ1-2, with D tentatively TRBD1 (6 bases). The sample comprised peripheral blood or thyroid tissue (not recorded which). CDR3 sequence reads: CASSLAGGLGTF. The CDR3 DNA follows: TGTGCCAGCAGTTTAGCGGGGGGGCTCGGGACCTTC.